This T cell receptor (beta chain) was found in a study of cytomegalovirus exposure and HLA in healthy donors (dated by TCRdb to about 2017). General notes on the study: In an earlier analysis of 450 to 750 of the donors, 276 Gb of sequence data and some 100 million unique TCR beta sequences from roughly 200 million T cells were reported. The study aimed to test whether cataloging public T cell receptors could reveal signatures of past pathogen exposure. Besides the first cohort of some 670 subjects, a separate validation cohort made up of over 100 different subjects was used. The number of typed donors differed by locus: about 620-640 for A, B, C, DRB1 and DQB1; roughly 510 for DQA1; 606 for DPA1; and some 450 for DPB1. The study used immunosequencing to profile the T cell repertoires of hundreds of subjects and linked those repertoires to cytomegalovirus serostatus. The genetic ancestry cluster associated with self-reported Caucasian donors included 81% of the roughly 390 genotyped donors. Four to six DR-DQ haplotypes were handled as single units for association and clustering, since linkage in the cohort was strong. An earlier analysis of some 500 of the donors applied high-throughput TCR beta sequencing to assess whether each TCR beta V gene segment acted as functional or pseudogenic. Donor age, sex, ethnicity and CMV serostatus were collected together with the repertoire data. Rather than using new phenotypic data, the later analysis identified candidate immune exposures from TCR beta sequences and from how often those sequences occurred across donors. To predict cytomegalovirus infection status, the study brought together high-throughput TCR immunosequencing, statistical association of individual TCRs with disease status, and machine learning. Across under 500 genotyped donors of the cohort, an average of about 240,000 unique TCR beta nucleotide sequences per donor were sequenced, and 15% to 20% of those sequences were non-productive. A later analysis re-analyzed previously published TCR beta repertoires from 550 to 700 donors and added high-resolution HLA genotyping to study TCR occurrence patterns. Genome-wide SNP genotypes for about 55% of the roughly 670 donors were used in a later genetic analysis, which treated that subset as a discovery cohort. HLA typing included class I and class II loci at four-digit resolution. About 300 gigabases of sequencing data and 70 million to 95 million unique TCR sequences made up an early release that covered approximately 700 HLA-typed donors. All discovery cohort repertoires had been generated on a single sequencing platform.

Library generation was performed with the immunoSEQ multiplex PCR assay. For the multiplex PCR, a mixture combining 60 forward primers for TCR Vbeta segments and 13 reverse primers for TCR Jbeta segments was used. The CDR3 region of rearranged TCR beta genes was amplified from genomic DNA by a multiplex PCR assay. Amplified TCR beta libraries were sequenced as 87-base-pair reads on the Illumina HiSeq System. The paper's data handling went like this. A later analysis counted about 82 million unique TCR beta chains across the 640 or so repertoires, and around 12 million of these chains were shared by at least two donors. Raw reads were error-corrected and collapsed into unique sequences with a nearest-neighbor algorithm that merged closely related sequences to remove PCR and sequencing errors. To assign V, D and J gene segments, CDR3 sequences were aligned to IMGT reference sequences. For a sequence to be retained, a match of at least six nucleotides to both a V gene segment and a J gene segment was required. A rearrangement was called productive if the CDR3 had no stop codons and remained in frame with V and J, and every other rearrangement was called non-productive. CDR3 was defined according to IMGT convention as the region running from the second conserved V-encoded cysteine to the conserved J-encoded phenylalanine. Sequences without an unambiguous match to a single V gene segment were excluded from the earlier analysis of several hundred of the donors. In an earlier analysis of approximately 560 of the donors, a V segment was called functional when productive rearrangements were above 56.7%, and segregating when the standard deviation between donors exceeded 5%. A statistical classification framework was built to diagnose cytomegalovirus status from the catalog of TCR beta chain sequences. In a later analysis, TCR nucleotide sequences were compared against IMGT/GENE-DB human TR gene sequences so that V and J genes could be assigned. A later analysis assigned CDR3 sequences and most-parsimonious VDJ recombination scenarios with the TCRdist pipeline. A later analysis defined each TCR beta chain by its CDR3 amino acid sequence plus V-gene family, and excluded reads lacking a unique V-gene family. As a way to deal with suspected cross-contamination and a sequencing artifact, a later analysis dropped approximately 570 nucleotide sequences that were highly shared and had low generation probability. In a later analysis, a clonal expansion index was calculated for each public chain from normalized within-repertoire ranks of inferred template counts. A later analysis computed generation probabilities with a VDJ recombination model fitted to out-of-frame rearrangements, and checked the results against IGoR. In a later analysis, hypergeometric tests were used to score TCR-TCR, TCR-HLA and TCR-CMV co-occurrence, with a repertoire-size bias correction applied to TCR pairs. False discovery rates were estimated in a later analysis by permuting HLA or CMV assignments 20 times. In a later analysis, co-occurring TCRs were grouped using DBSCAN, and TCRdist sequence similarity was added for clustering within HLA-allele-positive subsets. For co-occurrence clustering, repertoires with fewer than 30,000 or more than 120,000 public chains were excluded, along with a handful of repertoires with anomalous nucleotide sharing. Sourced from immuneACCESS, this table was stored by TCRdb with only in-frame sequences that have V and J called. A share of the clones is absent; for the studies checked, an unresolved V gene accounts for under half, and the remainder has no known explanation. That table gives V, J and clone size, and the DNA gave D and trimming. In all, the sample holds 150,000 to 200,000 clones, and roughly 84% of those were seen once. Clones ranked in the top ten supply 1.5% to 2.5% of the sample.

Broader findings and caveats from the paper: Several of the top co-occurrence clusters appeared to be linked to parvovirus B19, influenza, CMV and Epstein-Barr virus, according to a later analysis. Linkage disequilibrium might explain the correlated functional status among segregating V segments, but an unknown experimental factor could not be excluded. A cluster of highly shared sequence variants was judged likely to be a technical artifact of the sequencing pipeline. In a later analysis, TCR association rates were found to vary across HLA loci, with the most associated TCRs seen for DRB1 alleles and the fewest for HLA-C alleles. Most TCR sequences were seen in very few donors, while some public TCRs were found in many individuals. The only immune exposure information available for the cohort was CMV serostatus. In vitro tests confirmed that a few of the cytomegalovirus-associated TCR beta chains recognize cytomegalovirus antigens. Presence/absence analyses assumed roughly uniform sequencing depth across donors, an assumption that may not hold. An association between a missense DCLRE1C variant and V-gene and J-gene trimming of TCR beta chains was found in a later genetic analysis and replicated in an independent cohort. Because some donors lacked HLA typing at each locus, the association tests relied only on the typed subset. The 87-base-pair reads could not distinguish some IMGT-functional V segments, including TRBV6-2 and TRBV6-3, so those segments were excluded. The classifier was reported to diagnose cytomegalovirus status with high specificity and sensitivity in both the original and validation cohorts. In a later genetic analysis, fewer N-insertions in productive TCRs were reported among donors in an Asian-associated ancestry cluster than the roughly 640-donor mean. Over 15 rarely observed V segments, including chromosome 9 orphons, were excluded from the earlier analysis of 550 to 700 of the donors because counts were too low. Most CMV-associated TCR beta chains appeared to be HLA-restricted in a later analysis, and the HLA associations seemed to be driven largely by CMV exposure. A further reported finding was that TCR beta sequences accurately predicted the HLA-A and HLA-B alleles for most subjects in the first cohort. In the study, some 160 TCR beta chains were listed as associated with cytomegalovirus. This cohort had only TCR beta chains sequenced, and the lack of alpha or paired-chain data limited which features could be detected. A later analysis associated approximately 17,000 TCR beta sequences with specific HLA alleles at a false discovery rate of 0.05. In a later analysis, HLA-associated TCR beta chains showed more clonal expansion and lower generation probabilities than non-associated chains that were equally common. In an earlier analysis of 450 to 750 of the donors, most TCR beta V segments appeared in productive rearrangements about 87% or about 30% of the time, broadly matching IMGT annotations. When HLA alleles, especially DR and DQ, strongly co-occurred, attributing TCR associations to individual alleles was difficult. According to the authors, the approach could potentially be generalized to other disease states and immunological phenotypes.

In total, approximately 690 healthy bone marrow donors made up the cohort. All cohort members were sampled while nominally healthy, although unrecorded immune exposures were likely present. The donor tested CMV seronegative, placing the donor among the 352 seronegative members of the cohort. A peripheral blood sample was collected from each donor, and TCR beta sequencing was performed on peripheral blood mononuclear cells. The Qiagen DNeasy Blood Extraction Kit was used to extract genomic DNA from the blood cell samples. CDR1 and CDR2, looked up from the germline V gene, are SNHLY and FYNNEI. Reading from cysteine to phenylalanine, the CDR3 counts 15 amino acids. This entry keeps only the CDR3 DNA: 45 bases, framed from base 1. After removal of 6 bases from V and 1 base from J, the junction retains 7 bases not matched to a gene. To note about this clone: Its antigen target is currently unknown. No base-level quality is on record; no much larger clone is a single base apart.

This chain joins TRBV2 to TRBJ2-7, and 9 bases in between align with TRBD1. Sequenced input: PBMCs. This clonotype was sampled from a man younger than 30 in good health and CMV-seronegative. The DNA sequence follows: TGTGCCAGCAGATTACCGGGACAGGGATCCTACGAGCAGTACTTC. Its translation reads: CASRLPGQGSYEQYF.